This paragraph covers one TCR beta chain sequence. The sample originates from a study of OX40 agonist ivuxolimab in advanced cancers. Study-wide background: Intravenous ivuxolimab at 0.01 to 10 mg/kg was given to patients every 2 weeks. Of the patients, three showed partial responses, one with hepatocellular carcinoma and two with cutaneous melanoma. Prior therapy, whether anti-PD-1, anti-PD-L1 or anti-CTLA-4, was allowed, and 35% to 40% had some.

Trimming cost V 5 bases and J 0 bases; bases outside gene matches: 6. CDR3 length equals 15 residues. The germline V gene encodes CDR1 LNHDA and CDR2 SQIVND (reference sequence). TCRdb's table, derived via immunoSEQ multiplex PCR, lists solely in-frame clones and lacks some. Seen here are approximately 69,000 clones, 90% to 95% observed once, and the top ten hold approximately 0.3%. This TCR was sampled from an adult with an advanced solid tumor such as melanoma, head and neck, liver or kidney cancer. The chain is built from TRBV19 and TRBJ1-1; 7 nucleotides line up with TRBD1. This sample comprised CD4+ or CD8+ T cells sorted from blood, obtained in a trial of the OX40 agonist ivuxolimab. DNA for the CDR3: TGTGCCAGTAGTGGGGGGACAGCCATGAACACTGAAGCTTTCTTT. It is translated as CASSGGTAMNTEAFF.